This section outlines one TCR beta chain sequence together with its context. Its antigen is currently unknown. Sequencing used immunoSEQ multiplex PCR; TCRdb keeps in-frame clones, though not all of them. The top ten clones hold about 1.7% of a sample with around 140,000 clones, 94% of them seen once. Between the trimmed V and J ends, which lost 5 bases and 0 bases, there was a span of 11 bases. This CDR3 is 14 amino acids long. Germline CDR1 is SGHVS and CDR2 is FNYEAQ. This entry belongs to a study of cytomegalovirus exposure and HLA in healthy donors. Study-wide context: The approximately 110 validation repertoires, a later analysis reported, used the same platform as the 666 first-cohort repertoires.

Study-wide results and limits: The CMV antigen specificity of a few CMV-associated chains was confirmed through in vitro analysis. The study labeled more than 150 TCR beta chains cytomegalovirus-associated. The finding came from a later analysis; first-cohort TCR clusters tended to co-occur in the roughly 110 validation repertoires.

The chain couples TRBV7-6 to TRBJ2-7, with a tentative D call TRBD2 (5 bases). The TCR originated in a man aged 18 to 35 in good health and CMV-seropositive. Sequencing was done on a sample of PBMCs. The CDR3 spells CASSPAGNSYEQYF. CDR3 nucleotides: TGTGCCAGCAGCCCTGCCGGGAACTCCTACGAGCAGTACTTC.